The 31 T cell receptor beta chains listed next were all sequenced from one sample in a study of shared clonotypes between healthy human individuals. Assay: immunoSEQ multiplex PCR; the TCRdb copy retains only in-frame clones and omits some. The sample yields 2 million to 2.5 million clones, over 85% seen once. Material for sequencing was naive CD4+ T cells from PBMCs. Specified subset: CD45RA+ positively selected. The receptors derive from a man aged 18 to 29 in good health. Some clones in this sample may be carry-over from other donors' samples.

Worth noting for this clone: This CDR3 is also generated by other DNA sequences in the sample. V and J are TRBV28 and TRBJ1-4, with D perhaps matching TRBD1 (5 bases). CDR3 length: 16 residues. Germline V CDR1 and CDR2: MDHEN, SYDVKM. With 6 bases removed from V and 0 bases from J, the gap between germline ends came to 14 bases. This chain's CDR3 is CASSSPGTATNEKLFF. The CDR3 nucleotides are TGTGCCAGCAGCTCTCCGGGGACTGCAACTAATGAAAAACTGTTTTTT. Variable domain in full (rest from reference TRBV28 and TRBJ1-4): DVKVTQSSRYLVKRTGEKVFLECVQDMDHENMFWYRQDPGLGLRLIYFSYDVKMKEKGDIPEGYSVSREKKERFSLILESASTNQTSMYLCASSSPGTATNEKLFFGSGTQLSVL.

The chain carries TRBV2 and TRBJ2-3; 7 nucleotides match TRBD2. The CDR3 spans 15 residues. Germline V gene data show CDR1 as SNHLY and CDR2 as FYNNEI. The ends lost 5 bases at V and 2 bases at J; junction bases unmatched: 7. The CDR3 is CASSLASGLTDTQYF. The DNA for the CDR3 is TGTGCCAGCAGTTTGGCTAGCGGTCTCACAGATACGCAGTATTTT.

The chain links TRBV9 to TRBJ2-3, with 10 bases lining up with TRBD2. After removal of 0 bases from V and 4 bases from J, the junction contained 5 bases not matched to a gene. The CDR3 is made up of 16 amino acids. Per the germline V gene, CDR1 is SGDLS and CDR2 is YYNGEE. The CDR3 DNA reads as TGTGCCAGCAGCGTAGAAGCGGGAGGGCTTGCAGATACGCAGTATTTT. The encoded protein is CASSVEAGGLADTQYF.

V gene TRBV9 combines with J gene TRBJ2-7, with D possibly matching TRBD2 (7 bases). CDR1 and CDR2 (germline): SGDLS, YYNGEE. Deletions cut 4 bases from V and 0 bases from J, with 17 bases between. The CDR3 is made up of 16 amino acids. CDR3 DNA: TGTGCCAGCAGCCCACGACTAGGGGGGGGCTCCTACGAGCAGTACTTC. Translation gives CASSPRLGGGSYEQYF.

This chain joins TRBV5-1 and TRBJ2-1; 7 positions agree with TRBD2. After removal of 0 bases from V and 0 bases from J, the junction contained 9 bases not matched to a gene. From germline, CDR1 is SGHRS and CDR2 YFSETQ. There are 18 residues in the CDR3. Here the CDR3 reads CASSLVAGVRGSYNEQFF. CDR3 bases: TGCGCCAGCAGCTTGGTGGCGGGAGTGAGAGGCTCCTACAATGAGCAGTTCTTC.

The V call is TRBV20-1, the J call TRBJ2-1; no definite D call. The CDR3 extends over 11 amino acids. Germline assignment: CDR1 DFQATT and CDR2 SNEGSKA (reference sequence). V shed 5 bases and J shed 8 bases, with 10 bases lying between them. CDR3 sequence (DNA): TGCAGTGCTGTCAGGCGCGATGAGCAGTTCTTC. The encoded protein is CSAVRRDEQFF.

This clone was observed a single time. The rearrangement links TRBV4-1 to TRBJ1-2; D might be TRBD1 (5 bases). Trimming shortened V by 0 bases and J by 4 bases, and 9 bases separated the two germline ends. Germline lookup yields CDR1 MGHRA and CDR2 YSYEKL. The CDR3 contains 14 residues. The CDR3 loop reads CASSQEQGSYGYTF. The DNA of the CDR3 is TGCGCCAGCAGCCAAGAGCAGGGTAGCTATGGCTACACCTTC.

The chain links TRBV2 to TRBJ1-2; D gene unclear. There are 12 residues in the CDR3. V lost 2 bases to trimming and J lost 9 bases, with 10 bases between them. Germline V gene sequence: CDR1 SNHLY, CDR2 FYNNEI. The CDR3 region is CASSELAASYTF. CDR3 nucleotide sequence: TGTGCCAGCAGTGAATTGGCGGCTAGCTACACCTTC.

The CDR3 DNA reads as TGTGCCACCAGCAGGTTACAGCTGAACACTGAAGCTTTCTTT. This sequence encodes CATSRLQLNTEAFF. The chain recombines TRBV15 with TRBJ1-1; D unclear. With 3 bases removed from V and 0 bases from J, the gap between germline ends came to 8 bases. The CDR3 has 14 residues. The germline V gene has CDR1 LNHNV and CDR2 YYDKDF (reference sequence).

The chain has TRBV19 and TRBJ2-3; D gene unclear. This CDR3 region has 13 residues. The V and J ends lost 2 bases and 7 bases respectively, with 10 bases between them. The germline V gene encodes CDR1 LNHDA and CDR2 SQIVND (reference sequence). In nucleotides, the CDR3 is TGTGCCAGTAGTATATTAGGCCAATATACGCAGTATTTT. This encodes CASSILGQYTQYF.

The table lists this clone with a count of one. CDR3 bases: TGTGCCACCGCCGCTACACTAGCGGGAGGGTACAATGAGCAGTTCTTC. Encoded protein: CATAATLAGGYNEQFF. This chain joins TRBV15 and TRBJ2-1; TRBD2 agrees at 13 bases. The V and J ends lost 8 bases and 4 bases, in that order; junction bases with no gene match: 8. The CDR3 spans 16 residues. The germline V gene has CDR1 LNHNV and CDR2 YYDKDF (reference sequence).

The gene calls are TRBV4-2 and TRBJ1-1; no clear D. The V gene lost 1 base and the J gene lost 12 bases, with 18 bases spanning the gap. Germline loops: CDR1 LGHNA, CDR2 YNFKEQ. CDR3 size: 14 residues. As DNA, the CDR3 is TGTGCCAGCAGCCAAGCGTCGTTCAACCTGATGACTTTCTTT. It yields the protein CASSQASFNLMTFF.

The chain has TRBV18 and TRBJ2-2, with D perhaps matching TRBD2 (6 bases). The germline CDR1 and CDR2 sequences are KGHSH and LQKENI. CDR3 length: 17 residues. The V and J ends lost 2 bases and 6 bases respectively, with 19 bases between them. The CDR3 bases are TGTGCCAGCTCACCAAGATTCGAGGGTAGGAGGGCCGGGGAGCTGTTTTTT. Translation: CASSPRFEGRRAGELFF.

The chain joins TRBV4-1 to TRBJ1-5, with D hard to call. The CDR3 loop spans 16 amino acids. V shed 0 bases and J shed 1 base, with 10 bases lying between them. Germline CDR1 and CDR2: MGHRA and YSYEKL. The CDR3 bases are TGCGCCAGCAGCCAAGACTCCCATGGGAGCAATCAGCCCCAGCATTTT. Its translation: CASSQDSHGSNQPQHF.

CDR3 residues: CASRRGYGHSTDTQYF. For the CDR3, the DNA is TGCGCCAGCCGTCGCGGGTACGGCCATAGCACAGATACGCAGTATTTT. The chain uses TRBV5-1 and TRBJ2-3; weak D call: TRBD2 (5 bases). There are 16 residues in the CDR3. CDR1 is SGHRS and CDR2 is YFSETQ in the germline V gene. V dropped 7 bases and J dropped 0 bases, with 18 bases sitting between them.

The chain is built from TRBV9 and TRBJ2-7; 7 bases are shared with TRBD1. Germline V gene sequence: CDR1 SGDLS, CDR2 YYNGEE. Trimming at V came to 3 bases and at J to 3 bases, leaving 6 bases not matched to a gene. There are 14 residues in the CDR3. DNA for the CDR3: TGTGCCAGCAGCGGCGACAGGGCTGGCTACGAGCAGTACTTC. This sequence encodes CASSGDRAGYEQYF. The full variable domain, with the rest looked up from reference TRBV9 and TRBJ2-7, is DSGVTQTPKHLITATGQRVTLRCSPRSGDLSVYWYQQSLDQGLQFLIQYYNGEERAKGNILERFSAQQFPDLHSELNLSSLELGDSALYFCASSGDRAGYEQYFGPGTRLTVT.

The V gene is TRBV19, the J gene TRBJ1-2; D gene ambiguous. The CDR3 is made up of 11 amino acids. CDR1 is LNHDA and CDR2 is SQIVND in the germline V gene (reference sequence). V was pared by 8 bases and J by 13 bases, with 17 bases between. CDR3 nucleotide sequence: TGTGCCAGTGGATCCCGGGGTCGGGCCACCTTC. Translated: CASGSRGRATF.

The J gene is TRBJ2-7, the V gene TRBV2; 7 nucleotides line up with TRBD1. The CDR3 covers 13 residues. The V and J ends lost 6 bases and 5 bases, in that order; junction bases with no gene match: 7. The germline V gene encodes CDR1 SNHLY and CDR2 FYNNEI. The CDR3 spells CASSLQGGNEQYF. CDR3 in DNA: TGTGCCAGCAGCCTCCAAGGGGGCAACGAGCAGTACTTC.

The rearrangement links TRBV11-2 to TRBJ2-1; TRBD1 might be the D (5 bases). V dropped 1 base and J dropped 0 bases, with 13 bases sitting between them. CDR1 and CDR2 (germline): SGHAT, FQNNGV. The CDR3 has 17 residues. CDR3 nucleotide sequence: TGTGCCAGCAGCTTAGCTGGACACCTCTACTCCTACAATGAGCAGTTCTTC. As protein: CASSLAGHLYSYNEQFF. Combining the CDR3 with reference TRBV11-2 and TRBJ2-1 gives the whole variable domain EAGVAQSPRYKIIEKRQSVAFWCNPISGHATLYWYQQILGQGPKLLIQFQNNGVVDDSQLPKDRFSAERLKGVDSTLKIQPAKLEDSAVYLCASSLAGHLYSYNEQFFGPGTRLTVL.

The V and J genes are TRBV5-1 and TRBJ2-7, with D unclear. Germline CDR1 reads SGHRS; CDR2 reads YFSETQ. The ends were cut back, 0 bases at V and 2 bases at J, with 12 bases in the middle. This CDR3 is built from 15 residues. The CDR3 DNA is TGCGCCAGCAGCTTGGCAGGCGGCGGAGCCTACGAGCAGTACTTC. This sequence encodes CASSLAGGGAYEQYF.

The gene calls are TRBV2 and TRBJ1-4; D not certain. This CDR3 is built from 16 residues. The ends were cut back, 7 bases at V and 0 bases at J, with 15 bases in the middle. The V gene's germline CDR1 is SNHLY and CDR2 FYNNEI. This chain's CDR3 is CASTREAVATNEKLFF. The CDR3 DNA reads as TGTGCCAGCACCAGAGAAGCAGTTGCAACTAATGAAAAACTGTTTTTT.

The gene calls are TRBV28 and TRBJ2-4; unclear D gene. Trimming shortened V by 6 bases and J by 0 bases, and 6 bases separated the two germline ends. This CDR3 has 13 residues. Looked up from germline, CDR1 is MDHEN and CDR2 is SYDVKM. CDR3 coding DNA: TGTGCCAGCAGCGATCTAGCCAAAAACATTCAGTACTTC. As protein: CASSDLAKNIQYF.

This clone was detected only once. This rearrangement joins TRBV30 to TRBJ1-3; no definite D call. Trimming pared 8 bases from V and 0 bases from J, leaving 17 bases between. Germline V gene data show CDR1 as GTSNPN and CDR2 as SVGIG (reference sequence). This CDR3 has 15 amino acids. The CDR3 DNA reads TGTGCCGTAACGAGAGCCCCAAGCTCTGGAAACACCATATATTTT. Translation: CAVTRAPSSGNTIYF.

V and J are TRBV29-1 and TRBJ2-3; possibly TRBD1 for D (6 bases). The CDR3 length is 15 residues. The V and J ends lost 0 bases and 2 bases respectively, with 12 bases between them. The germline gives CDR1 SQVTM, CDR2 ANQGSEA. The CDR3: CSVEEHRAITDTQYF. CDR3 coding DNA: TGCAGCGTTGAAGAGCACAGGGCCATCACAGATACGCAGTATTTT.

V is TRBV7-9 and J is TRBJ1-3, with D possibly TRBD1 on 5 matching bases. V gave up 0 bases and J gave up 3 bases, with 9 bases separating them. The CDR3 totals 15 residues. Germline values: CDR1 SEHNR, CDR2 FQNEAQ (reference sequence). The CDR3 region has the DNA TGTGCCAGCAGCTTAGCGGGGGGATATGGAAACACCATATATTTT. This encodes CASSLAGGYGNTIYF. Combining the CDR3 with reference TRBV7-9 and TRBJ1-3 gives the whole variable domain DTGVSQNPRHKITKRGQNVTFRCDPISEHNRLYWYRQTLGQGPEFLTYFQNEAQLEKSRLLSDRFSAERPKGSFSTLEIQRTEQGDSAMYLCASSLAGGYGNTIYFGEGSWLTVV.

The rearrangement joins TRBV30 to TRBJ2-1, with D possibly TRBD2 on 6 matching bases. V was trimmed by 0 bases and J by 10 bases, leaving 13 bases between them. This CDR3 region has 13 residues. CDR1 is GTSNPN and CDR2 is SVGIG in the germline V gene (reference sequence). The CDR3 is CAWSVLDGGEQFF. The CDR3, as DNA: TGTGCCTGGAGTGTACTGGATGGGGGGGAGCAGTTCTTC.

This chain uses TRBV7-8 with TRBJ2-7; D may match TRBD1 or TRBD2 (5 bases each). V was shortened by 2 bases and J by 3 bases, with 8 bases between the two germline ends. Germline CDR1 is SGHVS and CDR2 is FQNEAQ. The CDR3 extends over 13 amino acids. The CDR3 sequence is CASSLSRGYEQYF. The CDR3 bases are TGTGCCAGCAGCTTATCGAGGGGCTACGAGCAGTACTTC.

The rearrangement uses TRBV28 and TRBJ1-2, with 10 bases lining up with TRBD1. J gave up 5 bases and V 3 bases, and 9 bases lay outside the gene matches. CDR1 is MDHEN, CDR2 SYDVKM, per germline. CDR3 size: 16 residues. DNA for the CDR3: TGTGCCAGCAGTTTCGGACAGGGGGGAGGACTTTATGGCTACACCTTC. Translating gives CASSFGQGGGLYGYTF.

Worth noting for this clone: Other DNA sequences in this sample translate to the same CDR3. V usage is TRBV5-6 and J usage is TRBJ2-5; D may be TRBD1 (5 bases). Germline V CDR1 and CDR2: SGHDT, YYEEEE. The CDR3 is 13 amino acids. Trimming took off 4 bases at V and 2 bases at J, with 9 bases between the two ends. The CDR3 here is CASSPDRQETQYF. The CDR3 bases are TGTGCCAGCAGCCCTGACAGACAAGAGACCCAGTACTTC.

The rearrangement joins TRBV5-8 to TRBJ2-3; D gene uncertain. The CDR3 is made up of 14 amino acids. V shed 2 bases and J shed 3 bases, with 10 bases lying between them. Germline assignment: CDR1 SGHTS and CDR2 YDEGEE. The CDR3 DNA reads as TGTGCCAGCAGCTTCCAACAATGGACAGATACGCAGTATTTT. It translates to CASSFQQWTDTQYF.

The CDR3 sequence: CASSGAEGNTEAFF. For the CDR3, the DNA is TGCGCCAGCAGCGGGGCGGAGGGGAACACTGAAGCTTTCTTT. The rearrangement links TRBV5-1 to TRBJ1-1; maybe TRBD1 (5 bases). Per germline, CDR1 SGHRS and CDR2 YFSETQ. V gave up 4 bases and J gave up 1 base, with 11 bases separating them. The CDR3 runs to 14 residues.